This T cell receptor beta chain is from a study of blood T cell repertoires in COVID-19. On the study more broadly: COVID-19 samples collected from the United States, Italy and Spain covered acute and convalescent phases.

Germline lookup yields CDR1 SGHTS and CDR2 YDEGEE. J was trimmed by 4 bases and V by 0 bases; bases with no gene match: 4. The CDR3 is 15 residues long. This clone has more than one count but fewer than ten. Clones were read by immunoSEQ multiplex PCR, and TCRdb kept only the in-frame ones, dropping some. The table has around 180,000 clones, 83% seen once; the top ten hold more than 1.5%. This TCR was recovered from a human donor in a cohort sampled during active COVID-19. Sequenced material: peripheral blood. The chain employs TRBV5-8 and TRBJ2-5; 9 positions match TRBD1. The CDR3 sequence is CASSLAGQGGETQYF. The CDR3 DNA is TGTGCCAGCAGCTTGGCGGGACAGGGAGGAGAGACCCAGTACTTC. Variable domain in full (rest from reference TRBV5-8 and TRBJ2-5): EAGVTQSPTHLIKTRGQQATLRCSPISGHTSVYWYQQALGLGLQFLLWYDEGEERNRGNFPPRFSGRQFPNYSSELNVNALELEDSALYLCASSLAGQGGETQYFGPGTRLLVL.